The clone carrying this TCR beta chain was observed a single time. The sample originates from a study of blood T cell repertoires in COVID-19. Study-level background: Some COVID-19 samples were acute and others convalescent; all came from the United States, Italy and Spain. T cells, B-cell-depleted T cells, or PBMCs supplied cDNA or gDNA.

Original processing methods: Reference gene primer amplification gave estimated nucleated cell counts. Sequenced by immunoSEQ multiplex PCR; TCRdb stores in-frame clones only, minus some. From that table come the V and J calls and clone size; the DNA was used to work out D and trimming. The sample consists of 80,000 to 90,000 clones, approximately 81% of them appearing once. The CDR3 is made up of 16 amino acids. Germline V gene data show CDR1 as SGHDT and CDR2 as YYEEEE. With 0 bases removed from V and 3 bases from J, the gap between germline ends came to 13 bases. This chain joins TRBV5-6 and TRBJ1-5; TRBD1 is a possible D gene (6 bases). The sample consisted of peripheral blood. The source is a woman aged 70 to 79 with acute or convalescent COVID-19. The CDR3, as DNA: TGTGCCAGCAGCTTGGCGGGGGGCTTTAACAATCAGCCCCAGCATTTT. Its protein product is CASSLAGGFNNQPQHF. Looking up the rest from reference TRBV5-6 and TRBJ1-5 gives the full variable domain: DAGVTQSPTHLIKTRGQQVTLRCSPKSGHDTVSWYQQALGQGPQFIFQYYEEEERQRGNFPDRFSGHQFPNYSSELNVNALLLGDSALYLCASSLAGGFNNQPQHFGDGTRLSIL.